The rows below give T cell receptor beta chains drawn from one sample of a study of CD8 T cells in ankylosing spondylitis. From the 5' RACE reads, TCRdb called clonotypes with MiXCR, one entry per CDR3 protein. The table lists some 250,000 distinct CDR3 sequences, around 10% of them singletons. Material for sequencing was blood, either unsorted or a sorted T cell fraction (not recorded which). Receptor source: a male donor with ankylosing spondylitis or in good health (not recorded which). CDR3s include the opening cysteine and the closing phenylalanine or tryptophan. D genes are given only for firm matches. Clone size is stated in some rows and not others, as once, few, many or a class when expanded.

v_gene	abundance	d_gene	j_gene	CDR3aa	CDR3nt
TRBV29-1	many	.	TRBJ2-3	CSVLPGTDTQYF	TGCAGCGTTCTTCCGGGCACAGATACGCAGTATTTT
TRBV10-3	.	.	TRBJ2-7	CASSESLGASYEQYF	TGTGCCAGCAGTGAGTCCCTCGGCGCGTCCTACGAGCAGTACTTC
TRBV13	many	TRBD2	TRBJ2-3	CASSRPEGGPVPDTQYF	TGTGCCAGCAGCCGCCCGGAGGGAGGGCCAGTCCCAGATACGCAGTATTTT
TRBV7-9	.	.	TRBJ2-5	CASSSSGPQETQYF	TGTGCCAGCAGCTCCTCCGGGCCCCAAGAGACCCAGTACTTC
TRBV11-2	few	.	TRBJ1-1	CASSSFVRGYTEAFF	TGTGCCAGCAGCTCCTTTGTGAGGGGATACACTGAAGCTTTCTTT
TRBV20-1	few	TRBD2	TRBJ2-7	CSARAGGKYEQYF	TGCAGTGCTAGAGCGGGAGGAAAATACGAGCAGTACTTC
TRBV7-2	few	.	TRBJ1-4	CASSFGYREKLFF	TGTGCCAGCAGCTTTGGATATCGTGAAAAACTGTTTTTT
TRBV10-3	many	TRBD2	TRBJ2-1	CAISERGLADNEQFF	TGTGCCATCAGTGAGAGAGGCCTAGCGGACAATGAGCAGTTCTTC
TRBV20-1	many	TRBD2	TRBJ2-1	CSARVTGSGGSGEQFF	TGCAGTGCTAGGGTTACGGGTAGCGGGGGGTCGGGTGAGCAGTTCTTC
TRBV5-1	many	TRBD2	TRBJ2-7	CASSPGGLGQYEQYF	TGCGCCAGCAGCCCGGGGGGGTTGGGCCAATACGAGCAGTACTTC
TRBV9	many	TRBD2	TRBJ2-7	CASSVAGGSLYEQYF	TGTGCCAGCAGCGTAGCTGGCGGGAGTCTTTACGAGCAGTACTTC
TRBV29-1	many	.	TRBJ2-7	CSVQGLVADEQYF	TGCAGCGTCCAGGGCCTTGTGGCGGACGAGCAGTACTTC
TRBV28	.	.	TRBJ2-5	CASSSILYREEETQYF	TGTGCCAGCAGTTCCATCCTGTACAGGGAAGAAGAGACCCAGTACTTC
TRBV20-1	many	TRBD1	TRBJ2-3	CSAMTGPGDTQYF	TGCAGTGCTATGACAGGGCCGGGGGATACGCAGTATTTT
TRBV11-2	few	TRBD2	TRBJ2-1	CASSQRTSGSIDEQFF	TGTGCCAGCAGCCAGAGGACTAGCGGGAGTATAGATGAGCAGTTCTTC
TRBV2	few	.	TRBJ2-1	CASSMYGVGSRNEQFF	TGTGCCAGCAGTATGTACGGGGTTGGATCGAGAAATGAGCAGTTCTTC
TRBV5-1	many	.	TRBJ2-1	CANRVQNEQFF	TGCGCCAACCGGGTGCAGAATGAGCAGTTCTTC
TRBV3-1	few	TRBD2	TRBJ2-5	CASSQTSGLEVETQYF	TGTGCCAGCAGCCAAACCTCGGGACTAGAAGTAGAGACCCAGTACTTC
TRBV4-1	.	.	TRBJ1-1	CASSPSMPTEAFF	TGCGCCAGCAGCCCATCCATGCCCACTGAAGCTTTCTTT
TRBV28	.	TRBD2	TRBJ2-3	CASSYWTSGSGTDTQYF	TGTGCCAGCAGTTACTGGACTAGCGGGAGTGGGACAGATACGCAGTATTTT
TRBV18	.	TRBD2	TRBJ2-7	CASSLTTSGVYEQYF	TGTGCCAGCTCACTAACGACTAGCGGGGTTTACGAGCAGTACTTC
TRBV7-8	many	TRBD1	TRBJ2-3	CASGRGQGATDTQYF	TGTGCCAGCGGTCGGGGACAGGGGGCAACAGATACGCAGTATTTT
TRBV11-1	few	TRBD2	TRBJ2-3	CASSLGGLADTQYF	TGTGCCAGCAGCCTAGGGGGACTAGCGGATACGCAGTATTTT
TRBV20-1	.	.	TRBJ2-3	CSAIPIGEGTDTQYF	TGCAGTGCTATCCCTATCGGGGAAGGCACAGATACGCAGTATTTT
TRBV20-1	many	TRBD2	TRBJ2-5	CSARDRLTSGLTQYF	TGCAGTGCTAGAGATCGCTTGACTAGCGGGCTGACCCAGTACTTC
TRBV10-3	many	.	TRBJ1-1	CAISQGMLTEAFF	TGTGCCATCAGTCAGGGGATGTTAACTGAAGCTTTCTTT
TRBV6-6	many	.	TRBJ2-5	CASSYSRETQYF	TGTGCCAGCAGTTACTCGCGGGAGACCCAGTACTTC
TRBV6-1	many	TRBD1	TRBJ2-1	CASSQQGAYTFNEQFF	TGTGCCAGCAGTCAGCAGGGGGCTTACACCTTCAATGAGCAGTTCTTC
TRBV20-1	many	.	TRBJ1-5	CSAPGPRPVQPQHF	TGCAGTGCTCCGGGACCTCGACCGGTACAGCCCCAGCATTTT
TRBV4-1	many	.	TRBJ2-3	CASSQDLVPDTQYF	TGCGCCAGCAGCCAAGATTTAGTACCCGATACGCAGTATTTT
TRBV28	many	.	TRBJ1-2	CASSLTAAGRGSGYTF	TGTGCCAGCAGTTTAACGGCTGCCGGGCGGGGGTCAGGCTACACCTTC
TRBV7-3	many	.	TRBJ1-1	CASSLGGSTEAFF	TGTGCCAGCAGCCTCGGAGGGTCGACTGAAGCTTTCTTT
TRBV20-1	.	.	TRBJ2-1	CSALLGDEQFF	TGCAGTGCTCTGCTGGGCGATGAGCAGTTCTTC
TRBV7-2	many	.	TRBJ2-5	CASVGLRGETQYF	TGTGCCAGCGTGGGACTCCGGGGAGAGACCCAGTACTTC
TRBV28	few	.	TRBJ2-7	CASSPGAEEYEQYF	TGTGCCAGCAGTCCAGGGGCAGAGGAGTACGAGCAGTACTTC
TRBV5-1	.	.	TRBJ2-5	CASSLSIQGSQYF	TGCGCCAGCAGCCTGTCGATCCAGGGGTCCCAGTACTTC
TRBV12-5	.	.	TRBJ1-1	CASGLGVGSLSNTEAFF	TGTGCTAGTGGTTTGGGAGTCGGGTCACTATCCAACACTGAAGCTTTCTTT
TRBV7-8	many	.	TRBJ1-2	CASSLGTLWGYTF	TGTGCCAGCAGCTTAGGGACGTTGTGGGGCTACACCTTC
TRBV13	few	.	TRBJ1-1	CASSLLSRATEAFF	TGTGCCAGCAGCTTACTTTCGCGGGCCACTGAAGCTTTCTTT
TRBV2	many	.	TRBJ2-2	CASTQVNTGELFF	TGTGCCAGCACACAGGTTAACACCGGGGAGCTGTTTTTT
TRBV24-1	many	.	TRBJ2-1	CATSNNQGIYNEQFF	TGTGCCACCAGTAATAACCAGGGGATCTACAATGAGCAGTTCTTC
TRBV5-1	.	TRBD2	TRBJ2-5	CASSLSSGGETQYF	TGCGCCAGCAGCTTGTCGTCGGGGGGAGAGACCCAGTACTTC
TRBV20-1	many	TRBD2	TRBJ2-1	CSANGLAGNNEQFF	TGCAGTGCTAATGGCCTAGCGGGGAACAATGAGCAGTTCTTC
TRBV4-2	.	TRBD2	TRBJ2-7	CASSQGGGTSAAF	TGTGCCAGCAGCCAAGGAGGGGGGACTAGCGCCGCCTTC
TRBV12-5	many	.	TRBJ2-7	CASGLGPYEQYF	TGTGCTAGTGGTTTGGGACCCTACGAGCAGTACTTC
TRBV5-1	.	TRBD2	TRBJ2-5	CASTSSGEETQYF	TGCGCCAGCACCTCTAGCGGCGAAGAGACCCAGTACTTC
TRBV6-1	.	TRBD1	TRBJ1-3	CASRGQGSSGNTIYF	TGTGCCAGCAGAGGACAGGGGAGCTCTGGAAACACCATATATTTT
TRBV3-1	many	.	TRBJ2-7	CASSQAYEQYF	TGTGCCAGCAGCCAAGCCTACGAGCAGTACTTC
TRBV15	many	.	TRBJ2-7	CATSPGNEQYF	TGTGCCACCAGCCCAGGAAACGAGCAGTACTTC